Sequencing of this TCR beta chain was carried out in a study of T cells in Graves' hyperthyroidism and ophthalmopathy. The TCR beta CDR3 regions underwent amplification using RNA transcripts as the source. Using the HTBI primer set, a first-round RT-PCR was run on the TCR CDR3. Each CDR3 protein is one row after TCRdb ran MiXCR on the multiplex PCR reads. The sample records 400,000 to 550,000 distinct CDR3 sequences, roughly 14% being singletons. This CDR3 region has 14 residues. The germline V gene encodes CDR1 SEHNR and CDR2 FQNEAQ (reference sequence). The germline V and J ends were trimmed by 1 base and 2 bases, with 7 bases remaining between them. This clonotype was found a few times. Its antigen is not identified. Uncontrolled infection, other autoimmune disease, pregnancy or lactation disqualified patients from enrolment. Diagnoses rested on clinical symptoms, serum thyroxine and TRAb, thyroid ultrasound and orbital computed tomography.

Study-level results: A 13 V-J signature model discriminated ophthalmopathy versus stable hyperthyroidism.

The V and J genes are TRBV7-9 and TRBJ2-3; D ambiguous. This sequence originates from a woman aged 18-30 years with Graves' hyperthyroidism. The sample taken for sequencing was blood. CDR3 sequence (DNA): TGTGCCAGCAGCTTAGACAAAAACACAGATACGCAGTATTTT. This gives the protein CASSLDKNTDTQYF.